Listed here are 23 T cell receptor beta chains from one sample, sequenced in a study of Graves' ophthalmopathy and Graves' hyperthyroidism. The study amplified TCR beta CDR3 regions using RNA transcripts. A first-round RT-PCR used HTBI primers, followed by a second-round multiplex PCR. TCRdb independently ran MiXCR on the multiplex PCR reads; one entry per CDR3 protein. Seen here are 300,000 to 400,000 distinct CDR3 sequences, about 18% observed once, and the top ten hold roughly 2.6%. The specimen was peripheral blood. Receptors were obtained from an adult woman with stable Graves' hyperthyroidism.

This clonotype was counted ten times or more. The rearrangement uses TRBV29-1 and TRBJ1-5, with 12 nucleotides matching TRBD1. CDR1 is SQVTM, CDR2 ANQGSEA, per germline. With V trimmed by 5 bases and J by 2 bases, 4 bases remained unmatched. The CDR3 sequence is 15 residues long. CDR3 sequence reads: CSVWDRGRGNQPQHF. The CDR3 coding sequence is TGCAGCGTTTGGGACAGGGGGCGAGGCAATCAGCCCCAGCATTTT. The full variable domain, with the rest looked up from reference TRBV29-1 and TRBJ1-5, is SAVISQKPSRDICQRGTSLTIQCQVDSQVTMMFWYRQQPGQSLTLIATANQGSEATYESGFVIDKFPISRPNLTFSTLTVSNMSPEDSSIYLCSVWDRGRGNQPQHFGDGTRLSIL.

This clonotype showed up many times. The gene calls are TRBV20-1 and TRBJ2-7; the D gene is possibly TRBD1 (5 bases). The CDR3 length is 13 residues. V gave up 6 bases and J gave up 0 bases, with 12 bases separating them. Germline loops: CDR1 DFQATT, CDR2 SNEGSKA (reference sequence). Here the CDR3 DNA reads TGCAGTGCCGAGGACACTGACTCCTACGAGCAGTACTTC. It encodes CSAEDTDSYEQYF.

This clonotype occurred many times. This chain uses TRBV19 with TRBJ1-5; D is unclear. Per germline, CDR1 LNHDA and CDR2 SQIVND (reference sequence). The CDR3 has 13 amino acids. V was shortened by 5 bases and J by 4 bases, with 9 bases between the two germline ends. In DNA form, the CDR3 reads TGTGCCAGTAGTTGGTCCGCGAATCAGCCCCAGCATTTT. Protein: CASSWSANQPQHF.

This clonotype has a count of ten or more. This chain joins TRBV6-1 and TRBJ2-7; 11 positions match TRBD1. With 2 bases clipped from V and 6 bases from J, the junction kept 9 bases outside the gene matches. The CDR3 spans 16 residues. Germline V gene lookup returns CDR1 MNHNS and CDR2 SASEGT. The CDR3 DNA reads as TGTGCCAGCAGTGAAACCGGGTGGGACAGGGGGTCCGAGCAGTACTTC. Translated: CASSETGWDRGSEQYF.

This clonotype has ten or more counts. The chain recombines TRBV3-1 with TRBJ2-2, with D possibly being TRBD1 or TRBD2 (5 bases each). From germline, CDR1 is LGHDT and CDR2 YNNKEL (reference sequence). The CDR3 is 15 residues long. V lost 6 bases to trimming and J lost 4 bases, with 15 bases between them. CDR3 nucleotide sequence: TGTGCCAGCAGTCGGGACGGCTGGGGCACCGGGGAGCTGTTTTTT. It encodes CASSRDGWGTGELFF.

This clonotype came up many times. J is TRBJ2-5 and V is TRBV12-3 or TRBV12-4; D may match TRBD1 or TRBD2 (6 bases each). CDR3 length: 12 amino acids. V shed 8 bases and J shed 4 bases, with 11 bases lying between them. CDR3 in amino acids: CASVRGRETQYF. CDR3 nucleotides: TGTGCCAGCGTTCGGGGGCGAGAGACCCAGTACTTC.

At least ten counts were recorded for this clonotype. This sequence joins TRBV27 and TRBJ2-2, with 10 bases fitting TRBD2. In germline, CDR1 is MNHEY, CDR2 SMNVEV (reference sequence). The CDR3 length is 15 residues. V dropped 6 bases and J dropped 4; count of bases not matched to a gene: 5. CDR3 protein: CASRRASGGTGELFF. Written as DNA, the CDR3 is TGTGCCAGCAGACGAGCTAGCGGGGGCACCGGGGAGCTGTTTTTT.

The rearrangement links TRBV12-3 or TRBV12-4 to TRBJ1-2, with D possibly matching TRBD1 (5 bases). The CDR3 loop spans 13 amino acids. V was shortened by 6 bases and J by 7 bases, with 15 bases between the two germline ends. CDR3 bases: TGTGCCAGCAGCAGGGACGCGGCCATTGGCTACACCTTC. It specifies CASSRDAAIGYTF.

The chain couples TRBV6-2 or TRBV6-3 to TRBJ2-7, with D tentatively TRBD2 (5 bases). Germline V CDR1 and CDR2: MNHEY, SVGEGT. Trimming took 5 bases from V and 13 from J, leaving 18 bases between them. This CDR3 spans 12 amino acids. The CDR3 nucleotides are TGTGCCAGCAGTCGAGAGGAGGAACGCTACTACTTC. It codes for CASSREEERYYF.

This clonotype was observed many times. The gene calls are TRBV7-9 and TRBJ2-5; 8 bases align to TRBD1. CDR1 and CDR2 from the germline V gene are SEHNR and FQNEAQ (reference sequence). Unmatched junction bases numbered 6, after V lost 5 bases and J lost 4 bases. The CDR3 covers 14 residues. The CDR3 protein is CASSVNRGRETQYF. In DNA form, the CDR3 reads TGTGCCAGCAGCGTCAACAGGGGGAGAGAGACCCAGTACTTC.

The rearrangement links TRBV18 to TRBJ2-2; weak D call: TRBD2 (6 bases). The CDR3 extends over 15 amino acids. Germline V lookup: CDR1 KGHSH, CDR2 LQKENI. The V end was cut by 6 bases, the J end by 3 bases, with 14 bases between. CDR3 loop: CASSETGLYTGELFF. CDR3 bases: TGTGCCAGCTCGGAAACGGGACTCTACACCGGGGAGCTGTTTTTT.

This clonotype was detected many times. This chain links TRBV5-8 with TRBJ1-5; D is ambiguous. Germline V gene sequence: CDR1 SGHTS, CDR2 YDEGEE. The V end lost 2 bases, the J end lost 6 bases, and 3 bases lay between the germline ends. This CDR3 contains 11 residues. The CDR3 spells CASSFSQPQHF. The CDR3 DNA is TGTGCCAGCAGCTTTAGTCAGCCCCAGCATTTT.

The chain employs TRBV6-1 and TRBJ1-3; 8 positions match TRBD1. V trimming: 1 base; J trimming: 4 bases; junction bases outside the gene matches: 0. The germline V gene encodes CDR1 MNHNS and CDR2 SASEGT. The CDR3 has 14 residues. CDR3 sequence: CASSEGTGGNTIYF. The CDR3 DNA reads as TGTGCCAGCAGTGAAGGGACAGGGGGAAACACCATATATTTT.

This clonotype was picked up many times. The chain recombines TRBV12-3 or TRBV12-4 with TRBJ2-5; 10 bases map to TRBD2. Trimming at V came to 6 bases and at J to 7 bases, leaving 14 bases not matched to a gene. The CDR3 has 16 residues. CDR3 nucleotides: TGTGCCAGCAGAGCGGCCGGGACTAGCGTTGAGGGGACCCAGTACTTC. It specifies CASRAAGTSVEGTQYF.

In this sample, this clonotype turned up many times. The chain recombines TRBV29-1 with TRBJ2-7; 7 bases map to TRBD1. V was pared by 4 bases and J by 3 bases, with 9 bases of the junction left unmatched. This CDR3 is 14 amino acids long. Germline V gene data show CDR1 as SQVTM and CDR2 as ANQGSEA. The chain's CDR3 is CSVGGTQGIYEQYF. For the CDR3, the DNA is TGCAGCGTTGGGGGGACACAGGGGATCTACGAGCAGTACTTC.

The table lists this clonotype with a few counts. This sequence joins TRBV7-9 and TRBJ2-2; 7 bases are a match to TRBD1. The CDR3 length is 15 residues. J was trimmed by 4 bases and V by 2 bases; bases with no gene match: 4. From germline, CDR1 is SEHNR and CDR2 FQNEAQ (reference sequence). In DNA, the CDR3 is TGTGCCAGCAGCTTACCGGGACAGTCCACCGGGGAGCTGTTTTTT. It translates to CASSLPGQSTGELFF. Using reference TRBV7-9 and TRBJ2-2 for the parts outside the CDR3, the full variable domain is DTGVSQNPRHKITKRGQNVTFRCDPISEHNRLYWYRQTLGQGPEFLTYFQNEAQLEKSRLLSDRFSAERPKGSFSTLEIQRTEQGDSAMYLCASSLPGQSTGELFFGEGSRLTVL.

The table lists this clonotype with a few counts. This rearrangement joins TRBV19 to TRBJ2-2; the D is unclear. From germline, CDR1 is LNHDA and CDR2 SQIVND (reference sequence). Trimming left V 2 bases short and J 1 base short, with 11 bases between. CDR3 length: 16 amino acids. The CDR3 loop is CASSISEIRNTGELFF. The CDR3 DNA reads as TGTGCCAGTAGTATATCGGAGATTCGGAACACCGGGGAGCTGTTTTTT.

Regarding this clonotype: Being one base from a much bigger clone, this may be a read error. The chain joins TRBV29-1 to TRBJ2-7; 8 bases line up with TRBD2. Germline V CDR1 and CDR2: SQVTM, ANQGSEA. CDR3 length: 11 residues. Here the CDR3 reads CSVRGAGERYF. CDR3 bases: TGCAGCGTTCGAGGAGCGGGGGAGCGGTACTTC.

This clonotype was seen ten or more times. This chain connects TRBV27 to TRBJ2-6; the D is unclear. The length of the CDR3 is 15 residues. Germline loops: CDR1 MNHEY, CDR2 SMNVEV (reference sequence). V was shortened by 4 bases and J by 0 bases, with 7 bases between the two germline ends. CDR3 loop: CASSYIPSGANVLTF. The CDR3 region has the DNA TGTGCCAGCAGTTACATACCCTCTGGGGCCAACGTCCTGACTTTC.

This clonotype occurred many times. The chain joins TRBV19 to TRBJ1-3; TRBD1 agrees at 7 bases. This CDR3 comprises 16 residues. V shed 4 bases and J 2 bases; nucleotides not matched to a gene: 8. Germline assignment: CDR1 LNHDA and CDR2 SQIVND (reference sequence). CDR3 in amino acids: CASSTRTGSAGNTIYF. The CDR3 DNA follows: TGTGCCAGTAGTACCCGGACAGGCAGTGCTGGAAACACCATATATTTT.

This clonotype was detected ten times or more. This chain uses TRBV30 with TRBJ2-7; D not certain. Trimming removed 0 bases from V and 0 bases from J, with 12 bases in between. In germline, CDR1 is GTSNPN, CDR2 SVGIG (reference sequence). The CDR3 covers 15 residues. This CDR3 reads CAWSVGHPSSYEQYF. As DNA, the CDR3 is TGTGCCTGGAGTGTAGGCCATCCGAGCTCCTACGAGCAGTACTTC.

This clonotype was detected ten times or more. The rearrangement uses TRBV30 and TRBJ2-7; D unresolved. This CDR3 contains 13 residues. Germline V gene lookup returns CDR1 GTSNPN and CDR2 SVGIG (reference sequence). The V end lost 7 bases, the J end lost 2 bases, and 15 bases lay between the germline ends. Here the CDR3 DNA reads TGTGCCTTATTAACCGTGGGCACCTACGAGCAGTACTTC. It encodes CALLTVGTYEQYF.

This clonotype was seen ten or more times. V usage is TRBV28 and J usage is TRBJ1-1; D possibly corresponds to TRBD1 (5 bases). Trimming left V 8 bases short and J 5 bases short, with 18 bases between. The germline CDR1 and CDR2 sequences are MDHEN and SYDVKM. The CDR3 is 14 amino acids. In nucleotides, the CDR3 is TGTGCCAGCGTCAACGGGGCCGAGGTGACTGAAGCTTTCTTT. Amino acids: CASVNGAEVTEAFF.